Shown below are 14 T cell receptor beta chains from a single sample sequenced in a study of blood T cell repertoires in COVID-19 (dated by TCRdb to 2018 to 2021). The method behind the library was the immunoSEQ multiplex PCR assay. As stored in TCRdb, this immuneACCESS dataset retains in-frame rearrangements with V and J assigned. A fraction of the clones does not appear; measured against another copy, unresolved V genes explain less than half of the discrepancy, and the remainder lacks a known reason. The sample has some 200,000 clones on record, about 90% of them singletons. Clones ranked in the top ten supply 2.2% of the sample. The specimen sequenced was peripheral blood. The receptor source for this set is a woman aged 45-65 years with acute or convalescent COVID-19.

The genes are TRBV5-6 and TRBJ1-1; 8 bases agree with TRBD1. The ends lost 4 bases at V and 4 bases at J; junction bases unmatched: 9. The CDR3 runs to 15 residues. Germline CDR1 SGHDT, CDR2 YYEEEE. CDR3 in amino acids: CASSPQGVYATEAFF. CDR3 in DNA: TGTGCCAGCAGCCCACAGGGGGTATACGCCACTGAAGCTTTCTTT.

V is TRBV5-1 and J is TRBJ2-1; 9 bases agree with TRBD2. Germline V gene sequence: CDR1 SGHRS, CDR2 YFSETQ. The CDR3 covers 18 residues. Trimming at V came to 1 base and at J to 0 bases, leaving 8 bases not matched to a gene. CDR3: CASSLRLAVKSSYNEQFF. CDR3 sequence (DNA): TGCGCCAGCAGCTTGAGACTAGCGGTGAAGAGCTCCTACAATGAGCAGTTCTTC.

V is TRBV7-9 and J is TRBJ1-2, with D maybe TRBD1 (5 bases). Germline loops: CDR1 SEHNR, CDR2 FQNEAQ (reference sequence). The CDR3 is made up of 15 amino acids. Trimming shortened V by 1 base and J by 5 bases, and 14 bases separated the two germline ends. In DNA, the CDR3 is TGTGCCAGCAGCTTAGGACAGTCCTCAGGGTATGGCTACACCTTC. Translation gives CASSLGQSSGYGYTF. The whole variable domain, remainder taken from reference TRBV7-9 and TRBJ1-2, is DTGVSQNPRHKITKRGQNVTFRCDPISEHNRLYWYRQTLGQGPEFLTYFQNEAQLEKSRLLSDRFSAERPKGSFSTLEIQRTEQGDSAMYLCASSLGQSSGYGYTFGSGTRLTVV.

The chain combines TRBV7-2 with TRBJ2-7; D might be TRBD1 (6 bases). The CDR3 is made up of 14 amino acids. Trimming removed 5 bases at V and 0 bases at J, with 11 bases between. In germline, CDR1 is SGHTA, CDR2 FQGNSA. The CDR3 loop is CASSLGDISYEQYF. Here the CDR3 DNA reads TGTGCCAGCAGCCTAGGGGACATCTCCTACGAGCAGTACTTC.

CDR3 nucleotides: TGTGCCAGCAGCATACTAGCGGGAGAGGCCCACGAGCAGTACTTC. It encodes CASSILAGEAHEQYF. V usage is TRBV7-6 and J usage is TRBJ2-7, with 11 bases identical to TRBD2. Per the germline V gene, CDR1 is SGHVS and CDR2 is FNYEAQ. Trimming at V came to 5 bases and at J to 5 bases, leaving 8 bases not matched to a gene. This CDR3 has 15 residues.

This chain links TRBV7-6 with TRBJ1-1; D remains ambiguous. The CDR3 spans 13 residues. Trimming removed 2 bases at V and 1 base at J, with 5 bases between. Germline CDR1 is SGHVS and CDR2 is FNYEAQ. CDR3: CASSLTENTEAFF. In nucleotides, the CDR3 is TGTGCCAGCAGCTTAACTGAGAACACTGAAGCTTTCTTT.

This chain connects TRBV9 to TRBJ1-2; TRBD1 aligns across 11 bases. The V gene end was trimmed by 0 bases and the J gene end by 8 bases; junction bases not matched to a gene: 9. The germline V gene has CDR1 SGDLS and CDR2 YYNGEE. This CDR3 is 16 amino acids long. This CDR3 is CASSVATGTGGVGYTF. CDR3 DNA: TGTGCCAGCAGCGTAGCTACGGGGACAGGGGGGGTCGGCTACACCTTC.

The V and J genes are TRBV30 and TRBJ2-7, with D tentatively TRBD1 (6 bases). The CDR3 is 14 amino acids. Germline CDR1 and CDR2: GTSNPN and SVGIG (reference sequence). The V end lost 0 bases, the J end lost 3 bases, and 12 bases lay between the germline ends. DNA for the CDR3: TGTGCCTGGAGTGTACGGACAGATTTCTACGAGCAGTACTTC. Its protein is CAWSVRTDFYEQYF.

The chain has TRBV5-1 and TRBJ1-1, with TRBD1 identical over 7 bases. Trimming took 2 bases from V and 3 from J; bases not matched to a gene: 22. This CDR3 has 20 residues. Per germline, CDR1 SGHRS and CDR2 YFSETQ. CDR3 region: CASSFLRQGISGSGDTEAFF. The CDR3, as DNA: TGCGCCAGCAGCTTCCTGAGACAGGGAATCTCGGGAAGTGGGGACACTGAAGCTTTCTTT.

V usage is TRBV29-1 and J usage is TRBJ1-1; D is possibly TRBD1 (6 bases). CDR3 length equals 14 residues. The germline V gene has CDR1 SQVTM and CDR2 ANQGSEA. V gave up 6 bases and J gave up 1 base, with 15 bases separating them. The DNA for the CDR3 is TGCAGCGTCCTCCGGGACACTAAGAACACTGAAGCTTTCTTT. This translates into CSVLRDTKNTEAFF.

The V gene is TRBV28, the J gene TRBJ1-3; tentative D call: TRBD1 (6 bases). Trimming left V 0 bases short and J 8 bases short, with 26 bases between. This CDR3 region has 19 residues. The V gene's germline CDR1 is MDHEN and CDR2 SYDVKM. For the CDR3, the DNA is TGTGCCAGCAGTTTATGGTCCAGTCAGGGGCACCCGGGGGGGGACACCATATATTTT. Translation: CASSLWSSQGHPGGDTIYF. Combining the CDR3 with reference TRBV28 and TRBJ1-3 gives the whole variable domain DVKVTQSSRYLVKRTGEKVFLECVQDMDHENMFWYRQDPGLGLRLIYFSYDVKMKEKGDIPEGYSVSREKKERFSLILESASTNQTSMYLCASSLWSSQGHPGGDTIYFGEGSWLTVV.

This clone was seen more than once but under ten times. The chain combines TRBV7-9 with TRBJ2-5; perhaps TRBD2 as D (5 bases). CDR3 length: 16 amino acids. The germline V gene encodes CDR1 SEHNR and CDR2 FQNEAQ (reference sequence). V was pared by 1 base and J by 7 bases, with 19 bases between. CDR3 DNA sequence: TGTGCCAGCAGCTTAGAACGGCACGGAGCCGAGGGGACCCAGTACTTC. As protein: CASSLERHGAEGTQYF.

This clone was picked up one time. The rearrangement uses TRBV18 and TRBJ2-5; TRBD2 is a possible D gene (6 bases). The V gene lost 5 bases and the J gene lost 2 bases, with 9 bases spanning the gap. Germline V gene data show CDR1 as KGHSH and CDR2 as LQKENI. The CDR3 loop spans 13 amino acids. CDR3 amino acids: CASSRGGQETQYF. The CDR3 bases are TGTGCCAGCTCAAGGGGAGGTCAAGAGACCCAGTACTTC. Full variable domain (remainder filled in from reference TRBV18 and TRBJ2-5): NAGVMQNPRHLVRRRGQEARLRCSPMKGHSHVYWYRQLPEEGLKFMVYLQKENIIDESGMPKERFSAEFPKEGPSILRIQQVVRGDSAAYFCASSRGGQETQYFGPGTRLLVL.

The rearrangement uses TRBV5-8 and TRBJ2-6, with D possibly being TRBD1 (6 bases). Trimming pared 1 base from V and 2 bases from J, leaving 13 bases between. Germline assignment: CDR1 SGHTS and CDR2 YDEGEE. The CDR3 contains 17 residues. This CDR3 reads CASSLWGQRTGANVLTF. CDR3 nucleotides: TGTGCCAGCAGCTTGTGGGGGCAGAGAACTGGGGCCAACGTCCTGACTTTC.